This T cell receptor (beta chain) was found in a study of blood T cell repertoires in COVID-19. The CDR3 runs to 13 residues. V lost 3 bases and J lost 10; bases outside the gene matches: 3. Germline CDR1 and CDR2: WSHSY and SAAADI. TCRdb keeps only in-frame clones here, not all; method: immunoSEQ multiplex PCR. The table has 430,000 or so clones, 88% seen once. The sample was PBMCs or T cells enriched from blood (not recorded which). The chain couples TRBV10-2 to TRBJ1-6; TRBD1 agrees at 7 bases. The source of this sequence is a woman younger than 30 who had been exposed to COVID-19. CDR3: CASSDQGGSPLHF. Written as DNA, the CDR3 is TGCGCCAGCAGTGATCAGGGGGGCTCACCCCTCCACTTT.